This T cell receptor beta chain was captured in a study of blood T cell repertoires in COVID-19. Looking at the study overall: Whether acute or convalescent, the COVID-19 samples came from the United States, Italy and Spain.

TCRdb's table, derived via immunoSEQ multiplex PCR, lists solely in-frame clones and lacks some. This sample has 100,000 or so clones, with about 89% found just once. Germline values: CDR1 SNHLY, CDR2 FYNNEI. Trimming stripped 4 bases from V and 3 bases from J, with 5 bases between. The CDR3 loop spans 12 amino acids. The sequenced sample consisted of peripheral blood. The J gene is TRBJ2-3, the V gene TRBV2; TRBD2 is a possible D gene (5 bases). The receptor was isolated from a man between 45 and 60 years old with active COVID-19. CDR3 DNA sequence: TGTGCCAGCAGTGGGACTACAGATACGCAGTATTTT. It is translated as CASSGTTDTQYF. The full variable domain, rest sourced from reference TRBV2 and TRBJ2-3, is EPEVTQTPSHQVTQMGQEVILRCVPISNHLYFYWYRQILGQKVEFLVSFYNNEISEKSEIFDDQFSVERPDGSNFTLKIRSTKLEDSAMYFCASSGTTDTQYFGPGTRLTVL.